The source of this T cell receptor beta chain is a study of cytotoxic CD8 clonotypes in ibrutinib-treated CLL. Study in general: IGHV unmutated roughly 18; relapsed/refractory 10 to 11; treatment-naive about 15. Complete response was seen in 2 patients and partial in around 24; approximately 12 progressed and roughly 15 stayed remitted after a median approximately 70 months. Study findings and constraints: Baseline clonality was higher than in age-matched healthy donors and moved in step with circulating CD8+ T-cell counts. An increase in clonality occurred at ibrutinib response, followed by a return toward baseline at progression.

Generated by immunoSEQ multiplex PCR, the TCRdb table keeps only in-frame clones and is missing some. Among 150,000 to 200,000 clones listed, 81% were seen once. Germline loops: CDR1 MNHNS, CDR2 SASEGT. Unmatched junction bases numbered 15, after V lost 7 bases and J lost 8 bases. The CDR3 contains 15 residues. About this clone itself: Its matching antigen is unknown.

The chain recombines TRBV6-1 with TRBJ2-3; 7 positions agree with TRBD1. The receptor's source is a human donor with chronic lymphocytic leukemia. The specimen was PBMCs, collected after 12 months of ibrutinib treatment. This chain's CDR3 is CASTAPGTASGTQYF. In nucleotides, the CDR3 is TGTGCCAGCACCGCCCCTGGGACAGCCTCCGGTACGCAGTATTTT.